This T cell receptor beta chain came from a study of cytomegalovirus exposure and HLA in healthy donors. The germline V gene encodes CDR1 LNHDA and CDR2 SQIVND (reference sequence). Trimming left V 5 bases short and J 7 bases short, with 17 bases between. The CDR3 consists of 14 residues. Regarding this clone: Its target is not known.

Broader study findings: Most TCR sequences were rare, but some public TCRs occurred in many donors.

The PCR contained 60 Vbeta and 13 Jbeta primers. Libraries were prepared by immunoSEQ multiplex PCR; TCRdb keeps only in-frame clonotypes and omits some of them. The sample consists of approximately 97,000 clones, approximately 80% of them appearing once. Each donor was healthy, and each was a bone marrow donor. The sequencing sample was made of PBMCs. The chain carries TRBV19 and TRBJ1-1; D might be TRBD1 (6 bases). The clonotype originates from a woman aged 70-85 years in good health and CMV-seropositive. The CDR3 nucleotides read TGTGCCAGTAGTTATGAGGGGGGGCTTAGTGAAGCTTTCTTT. This sequence encodes CASSYEGGLSEAFF.